The present T cell receptor beta chain was sequenced within a study of Ad26.COV2.S vaccination and SARS-CoV-2 variants. Study-wide context: Dosing was one shot or two shots 56 days apart.

Treatment given: some 20 received Ad26.COV2.S at low or high dose, single or two shots; about 5 received placebo; per-sample allocation not given. Following the first vaccine or placebo injection, samples were taken on day 63. Ad26 vector vaccine expressed Wuhan-strain SARS-CoV-2 spike. Libraries were prepared by immunoSEQ multiplex PCR; TCRdb keeps only in-frame clonotypes and omits some of them. The sample has around 310,000 clones, roughly nine tenths seen once; the top ten hold 5.5%. Trimming took off 3 bases at V and 4 bases at J, with 16 bases between the two ends. Germline CDR1 reads SQVTM; CDR2 reads ANQGSEA. The CDR3 contains 15 residues.

This sample comprised peripheral blood, obtained in a trial of Ad26.COV2.S vaccine versus placebo. The chain employs TRBV29-1 and TRBJ2-1, with D possibly matching TRBD2 (6 bases). This TCR was sampled from a person between 18 and 65 years old who received the Ad26.COV2.S COVID-19 vaccine or a placebo. The CDR3, as DNA: TGCAGCGTTGAGTTCCCGGGGGACTTATACAATGAGCAGTTCTTC. This sequence encodes CSVEFPGDLYNEQFF.